The entry below gives a single T cell receptor (beta chain) sequence along with its context. The data were produced by immunoSEQ multiplex PCR, yet TCRdb's version contains in-frame clones alone and is incomplete. The data contain about 1 million clones, about 75% of them singletons. This entry comes from a study of shared clonotypes between healthy human individuals. V trimming: 3 bases; J trimming: 6 bases; junction bases outside the gene matches: 7. Germline V lookup: CDR1 SGDLS, CDR2 YYNGEE. CDR3 length equals 15 residues. The receptor was isolated from a man aged 18 to 29 in good health. The source material was memory CD4+ T cells sorted from blood. This sample's subset: CD45RA-negative fraction. The rearrangement uses TRBV9 and TRBJ2-3; 10 bases line up with TRBD1. CDR3 protein: CASSARQGAGDTQYF. CDR3 nucleotide sequence: TGTGCCAGCAGCGCAAGACAGGGGGCTGGGGATACGCAGTATTTT.